This TCR beta chain was documented in a study of shared clonotypes between healthy human individuals. Germline V gene lookup returns CDR1 MNHEY and CDR2 SVGAGI. This CDR3 is built from 14 residues. Sorted subsets were amplified in replicate PCRs using 200 ng DNA, around 30,000 T cell genomes. Original data processing: Owing to the provision of junction-only sequences devoid of quality scores by immunoSEQ, filtering differed. Sequencing was performed with immunoSEQ multiplex PCR; in TCRdb, only in-frame clones are kept and a portion is missing. V, J and clone size reflect that table, while D and trimming were determined from the DNA. The sample records more than 500,000 clones, around 96% being singletons.

This receptor was obtained from a woman in her thirties in good health. Input material: naive CD4+ T cells sorted from blood. Subset specified: CD45RA+ positively selected. The chain couples TRBV6-5 to TRBJ2-5; 11 positions match TRBD1. The DNA end lines up better with TRBJ2-7; the J call may be wrong. This CDR3 reads CASSVDRGRYEQYF. The CDR3 DNA is TGTGCCAGCAGTGTGGACAGGGGGCGGTACGAGCAGTACTTC.